A selection of T cell receptor beta chains follows, all from one sample in a study of blood T cell repertoires in COVID-19. Libraries were prepared by immunoSEQ multiplex PCR; TCRdb keeps only in-frame clonotypes and omits some of them. The table lists over 130,000 clones, about 79% of them singletons. What was sequenced was PBMCs or T cells enriched from blood (not recorded which). The origin of the receptors is a woman aged 45-65 years who had recovered from COVID-19. CDR3s include the opening cysteine and the closing phenylalanine or tryptophan. Fields, in order: clone size, J gene, D gene, V gene, CDR3 DNA, CDR3 protein. A D gene is named only where the DNA matches it firmly. Clone size is not always given. Where it is, it says once, few, many or a class for expanded clones.

- | TRBJ2-7 | TRBD2 | TRBV14 | TGTGCCAGCAGCCGACCCGGGGCGGGGGGGGACGAGCAGTACTTC | CASSRPGAGGDEQYF
- | TRBJ2-5 | - | TRBV7-9 | TGTGCCAGCAGCTTATCGGAGGGAGTTGAGGAGACCCAGTACTTC | CASSLSEGVEETQYF
once | TRBJ2-3 | TRBD2 | TRBV3-1/TRBV3-2 | TGTGCCAGCAGCCCTAAAGTCCTCTTCGGACTAGCTGCGACAGATACGCAGTATTTT | CASSPKVLFGLAATDTQYF
- | TRBJ1-5 | TRBD1 | TRBV24-1 | TGTGCCACCAGTGGTTCCGGGACAGGGTGGAATCAGCCCCAGCATTTT | CATSGSGTGWNQPQHF
- | TRBJ2-7 | - | TRBV7-9 | TGTGCCAGCAGCTCAATGTACGAGCAGTACTTC | CASSSMYEQYF
- | TRBJ2-1 | - | TRBV7-8 | TGTGCCAGCAGCTTAGCGGGGGCAGCTGAGCAGTTCTTC | CASSLAGAAEQFF
- | TRBJ1-6 | TRBD1 | TRBV6-1 | TGTGCCAGCAGTGATGGGGGACAGGGGAGCCCATTTTCACCCCTCCACTTT | CASSDGGQGSPFSPLHF
- | TRBJ1-1 | TRBD1 | TRBV7-9 | TGTGCCAGCACCCTGGGACAGAGGAACACTGAAGCTTTCTTT | CASTLGQRNTEAFF
- | TRBJ1-3 | - | TRBV30 | TGTGCCTCATATCCTACACGGGTCTCTGGAAACACCATATATTTT | CASYPTRVSGNTIYF
- | TRBJ1-2 | - | TRBV10-2 | TGCGCCAGCAGTGAGTCGGGCAGTTTCTATGGCTACACCTTC | CASSESGSFYGYTF
- | TRBJ2-7 | TRBD2 | TRBV3-1/TRBV3-2 | TGTGCCAGCAGCCAAGGGACTAGCGACTTCTACGAGCAGTACTTC | CASSQGTSDFYEQYF
- | TRBJ2-5 | - | TRBV20-1 | TGCAGTGCTCGGTTAAAGGAGACCCAGTACTTC | CSARLKETQYF
- | TRBJ1-1 | TRBD1 | TRBV7-9 | TGTGCCAGCAGCTTTAGGGGGCGCGACACTGAAGCTTTCTTT | CASSFRGRDTEAFF
- | TRBJ1-3 | - | TRBV5-1 | TGCGCCAGCAGCCCGGACTTCTCTGGAAACACCATATATTTT | CASSPDFSGNTIYF
- | TRBJ2-3 | TRBD2 | TRBV28 | TGTGCCAGCAGTTCATTCGACGGGGGGAGCACAGATACGCAGTATTTT | CASSSFDGGSTDTQYF
- | TRBJ1-6 | - | TRBV10-2 | TGCGCCAGCAGTGTGGGGGGTCATGCTTCACCCCTCCACTTT | CASSVGGHASPLHF
- | TRBJ2-1 | TRBD2 | TRBV18 | TGTGCCAGCTCACCGGGACTAGCGTTTTCCAATGAGCAGTTCTTC | CASSPGLAFSNEQFF
- | TRBJ1-1 | - | TRBV13 | TGTGCCAGCAGCGGGGCGTGGGGGAACACTGAAGCTTTCTTT | CASSGAWGNTEAFF
- | TRBJ1-4 | - | TRBV28 | TGTGCCAGCAGTTTCCCTGGGGCCGGACGTTCTCAGGGTGAAAAACTGTTTTTT | CASSFPGAGRSQGEKLFF
- | TRBJ1-5 | TRBD1 | TRBV7-9 | TGTGCCAGCAGCTTAGGTTGGGACAGGACTAATCAGCCCCAGCATTTT | CASSLGWDRTNQPQHF
- | TRBJ2-7 | TRBD2 | TRBV13 | TGTGCCAGCAACCGGGGGGGGGTCGGCTACGAGCAGTACTTC | CASNRGGVGYEQYF
- | TRBJ1-2 | TRBD1 | TRBV6-5 | TGTGCCAGCAGCCTTAGGGACAGGTCGAGAGATGGCTACACCTTC | CASSLRDRSRDGYTF
- | TRBJ2-1 | TRBD1 | TRBV19 | TGTGCCAGCCATAGGACAGGGGACTACAATGAGCAGTTCTTC | CASHRTGDYNEQFF
few | TRBJ1-2 | - | TRBV5-6 | TGTGCCAGCAGCTTGGGTCGGAACTATGGCTACACCTTC | CASSLGRNYGYTF
- | TRBJ2-2 | TRBD2 | TRBV24-1 | TGTGCCACCAGTAACGTGGGACTAGCGGGAGTGGACGGGGAGCTGTTTTTT | CATSNVGLAGVDGELFF
- | TRBJ2-3 | TRBD2 | TRBV6-1 | TGTGCCAGCAGTGCAGGGGGGGCTAGCGGGAGTCCGGATACGCAGTATTTT | CASSAGGASGSPDTQYF
- | TRBJ1-4 | - | TRBV10-3 | TGTGCCATCAGTGAGTCTAGGGGTTCAACTAATGAAAAACTGTTTTTT | CAISESRGSTNEKLFF
- | TRBJ1-6 | TRBD1 | TRBV5-5 | TGTGCCAGCAGCGCGACAGGGGGCACATATAATTCACCCCTCCACTTT | CASSATGGTYNSPLHF
- | TRBJ2-1 | TRBD2 | TRBV10-3 | TGTGCCATCAGTGAGCCTGGGACTAGCGGGAGGAGCGATGAGCAGTTCTTC | CAISEPGTSGRSDEQFF
- | TRBJ1-1 | - | TRBV6-5 | TGTGCCAGCAGTTACCCCCTCGAAGCTTTCTTT | CASSYPLEAFF
- | TRBJ1-1 | TRBD1 | TRBV7-8 | TGTGCCAGCAGCCAGGACAGGGTCTTGGGAAGGAACACTGAAGCTTTCTTT | CASSQDRVLGRNTEAFF
- | TRBJ2-1 | - | TRBV11-2 | TGTGCCACATCGTCGGGGGGCCTGAGGTACAATGAGCAGTTCTTC | CATSSGGLRYNEQFF
- | TRBJ1-2 | - | TRBV2 | TGTGCCAGCAGTTTTACAGGGCCCTCATCCTATGGCTACACCTTC | CASSFTGPSSYGYTF
- | TRBJ2-1 | TRBD2 | TRBV6-2/TRBV6-3 | TGTGCCAGCAGTACCGCCGGGACTAGCGGGAGGGTGCAGTTCTTC | CASSTAGTSGRVQFF
- | TRBJ2-2 | TRBD1 | TRBV9 | TGTGCCAGCAGCCAGGGGGTCACCGGGGAGCTGTTTTTT | CASSQGVTGELFF
- | TRBJ2-1 | TRBD2 | TRBV5-1 | TGCGCCAGCACCCTTTCGGGGGGGAGGGTTCTGAATGAGCAGTTCTTC | CASTLSGGRVLNEQFF
- | TRBJ2-5 | - | TRBV7-9 | TGTGCCAGCAGCTCCCCCGCAGGGAGGGAGACCCAGTACTTC | CASSSPAGRETQYF
- | TRBJ2-6 | - | TRBV10-3 | TGTGCCATCAGTGAGTCGGGGCAGGGGGCCAACGTCCTGACTTTC | CAISESGQGANVLTF
- | TRBJ1-4 | TRBD1 | TRBV4-1 | TGCGCCAGCAGCCAACCTTACAGGGGAACTAATGAAAAACTGTTTTTT | CASSQPYRGTNEKLFF
once | TRBJ2-4 | - | TRBV7-9 | TGTGCCAGCAGCTTAGCTGGGCAGTCCCTAGCCAAAAACATTCAGTACTTC | CASSLAGQSLAKNIQYF
- | TRBJ2-2 | - | TRBV4-2 | TGTGCCAGCAGCCCACGTCCCCAAGGAGGGAACACCGGGGAGCTGTTTTTT | CASSPRPQGGNTGELFF
- | TRBJ2-3 | TRBD2 | TRBV5-1 | TGCGCCAGCTTTACTAGCGGGATAGATACGCAGTATTTT | CASFTSGIDTQYF
- | TRBJ2-1 | TRBD2 | TRBV19 | TGTGCCAGTAGTATTTCGGCTAGCGGCTACAATGAGCAGTTCTTC | CASSISASGYNEQFF
many | TRBJ1-2 | - | TRBV5-6 | TGTGCCAGCAGCGGGATGCAACAGGGCCGTGGCTACACCTTC | CASSGMQQGRGYTF
- | TRBJ1-1 | TRBD1 | TRBV29-1 | TGCAGCGTTGGGGACAGGGCGAACACTGAAGCTTTCTTT | CSVGDRANTEAFF